This T cell receptor beta chain is from a study of PD-L1 blockade in urothelial cancer. Study-level background: Patients started atezolizumab in about 2014, 1,200 mg intravenously every 3 weeks. Prior chemotherapy in patients spanned 0 to 3 regimens. Counts from blood samples showed a median of around 150,000 T cells.

As for time point: peripheral blood 6 weeks after treatment start. Individual patients had between 1 and 8 samples, taken pretreatment and on-treatment. V lost 1 base, J lost 8 bases, and 18 bases lay in between. The germline V gene encodes CDR1 SGHRS and CDR2 YFSETQ. The CDR3 has 16 amino acids. Data came from immunoSEQ multiplex PCR; TCRdb stores just in-frame clones and leaves some out. The data show around 110,000 clones, about 89% seen once. Specimen: PBMCs, collected around atezolizumab (anti-PD-L1) treatment. This chain connects TRBV5-1 to TRBJ1-4; tentatively, D is TRBD1 (5 bases). This TCR was recovered from a man in his sixties with urothelial cancer. CDR3 coding DNA: TGCGCCAGCAGCTTGAAGTCGGGCCTCGGGGGGGAAAAACTGTTTTTT. As protein: CASSLKSGLGGEKLFF.